Listed here are 3 T cell receptor beta chains from one sample, sequenced in a study of beta chain features in type 1 diabetes. Expressed TCRB transcripts got sequenced, as all isolated RNA was reverse transcribed. Produced via immunoSEQ multiplex PCR; TCRdb's table is partial and in-frame only. The sample includes under 800,000 clones, roughly 16% of them seen just once. The sequenced material came from naive CD4+ T cells from blood. The receptor source for this set is a young man in good health.

This clone was seen only once. The chain employs TRBV19 and TRBJ2-2, with D unresolved. Germline V gene data show CDR1 as LNHDA and CDR2 as SQIVND (reference sequence). This CDR3 comprises 14 residues. V gave up 6 bases and J gave up 1 base, with 9 bases separating them. CDR3 loop: CASRRTRNTGELFF. Written as DNA, the CDR3 is TGTGCCAGTAGGCGTACTCGGAACACCGGGGAGCTGTTTTTT.

The chain links TRBV5-6 to TRBJ1-5, with no clear D. Germline loops: CDR1 SGHDT, CDR2 YYEEEE. The germline V and J ends were trimmed by 0 bases and 9 bases, with 16 bases remaining between them. CDR3 size: 15 residues. The CDR3 nucleotides read TGTGCCAGCAGCTTGGGAGGGCGAAAGTTTTCGCCCCAGCATTTT. The encoded protein is CASSLGGRKFSPQHF. Complete variable domain (other parts from reference TRBV5-6 and TRBJ1-5): DAGVTQSPTHLIKTRGQQVTLRCSPKSGHDTVSWYQQALGQGPQFIFQYYEEEERQRGNFPDRFSGHQFPNYSSELNVNALLLGDSALYLCASSLGGRKFSPQHFGDGTRLSIL.

This clone has a handful of counts. This chain links TRBV14 with TRBJ1-2, with 11 nucleotides matching TRBD1. There are 16 residues in the CDR3. The germline V gene has CDR1 SGHDN and CDR2 FVKESK. Trimming cost V 11 bases and J 3 bases; bases outside gene matches: 14. The CDR3: CAPPRTGGRVDYGYTF. In nucleotides, the CDR3 is TGTGCCCCACCTCGGACAGGGGGCAGGGTTGACTATGGCTACACCTTC.